The entry that follows covers one TCR beta chain sequence. What it recognizes is unknown. These data originate in a study of vaccination effects on CD4 cells after COVID-19. Profiling relied on immunoSEQ multiplex PCR, and the TCRdb table lists in-frame clones only, not all of them. The sample contains some 22,000 clones, under 85% of which appear only once. V gave up 5 bases and J gave up 10 bases; unmatched junction bases: 14. The CDR3 has 14 amino acids. The germline V gene has CDR1 SGHRS and CDR2 YFSETQ. Viral peptide pool expansion of antigen-specific CD4+ T cells preceded sequencing in the ViraFEST assay. Following 10 days of culture, CD4+ T cells were isolated. Every participant took two doses of the BNT162b2 or mRNA-1273 vaccine. No vaccinee had earlier SARS-CoV-2 infection, and nucleocapsid antibodies were negative. On days 3 and 7, fresh IL-2 medium replaced half the medium.

The sample here was CD4+ T cells from PBMCs cultured with HCoV-NL63 spike peptides, taken after COVID-19 vaccination. V gene TRBV5-1 combines with J gene TRBJ1-1, with 7 bases lining up with TRBD1. This sequence originates from a human donor who received a COVID-19 vaccine. The CDR3 sequence is CASSKRTGRKAAFF. The DNA of the CDR3 is TGCGCCAGCAGTAAGAGGACAGGACGCAAAGCAGCTTTCTTT.